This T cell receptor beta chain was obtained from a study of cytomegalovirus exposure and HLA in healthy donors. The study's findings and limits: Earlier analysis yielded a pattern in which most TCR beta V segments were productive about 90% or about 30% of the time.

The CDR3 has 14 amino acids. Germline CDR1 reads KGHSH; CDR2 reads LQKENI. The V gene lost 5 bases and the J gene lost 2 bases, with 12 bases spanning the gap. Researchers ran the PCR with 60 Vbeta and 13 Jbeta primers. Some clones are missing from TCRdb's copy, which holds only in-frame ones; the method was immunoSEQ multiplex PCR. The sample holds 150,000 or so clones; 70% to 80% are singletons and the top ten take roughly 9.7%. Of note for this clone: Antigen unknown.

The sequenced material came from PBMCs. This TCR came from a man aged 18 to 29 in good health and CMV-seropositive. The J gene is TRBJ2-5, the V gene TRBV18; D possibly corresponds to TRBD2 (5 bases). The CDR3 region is CASSTWTGQETQYF. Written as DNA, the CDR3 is TGTGCCAGCTCAACCTGGACTGGACAAGAGACCCAGTACTTC.